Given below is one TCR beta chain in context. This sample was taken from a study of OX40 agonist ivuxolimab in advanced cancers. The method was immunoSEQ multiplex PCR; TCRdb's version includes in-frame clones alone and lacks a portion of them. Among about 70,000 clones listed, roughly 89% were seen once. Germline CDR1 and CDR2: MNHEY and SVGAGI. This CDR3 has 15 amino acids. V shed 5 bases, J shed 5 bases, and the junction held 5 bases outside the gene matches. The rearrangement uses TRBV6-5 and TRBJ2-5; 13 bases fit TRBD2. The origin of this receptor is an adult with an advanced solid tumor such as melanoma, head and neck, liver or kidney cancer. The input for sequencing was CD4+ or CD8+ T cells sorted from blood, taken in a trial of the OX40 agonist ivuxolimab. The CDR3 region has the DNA TGTGCCAGCAGTAAACTAGCGGGGGGGCAGGAGACCCAGTACTTC. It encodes CASSKLAGGQETQYF.